Described below is a single T cell receptor (beta chain) sequence and its context. The sample is drawn from a study of blood T cell repertoires in COVID-19. Sequencing used immunoSEQ multiplex PCR; TCRdb keeps in-frame clones, though not all of them. The table records about 130,000 clones, about 86% of them present only once. The source of this sequence is a man between 50 and 59 years old who had recovered from COVID-19. Sequencing was done on a sample of PBMCs or T cells enriched from blood (not recorded which).

In DNA, the CDR3 is TGTGCCAGCACCCTGGGGAGGGCCACTGAAGCTTTCTTT. Its protein product is CASTLGRATEAFF. The chain joins TRBV12-3 or TRBV12-4 to TRBJ1-1; D not resolved. V lost 7 bases and J 4 bases, leaving 13 bases between the germline ends. The CDR3 runs to 13 residues.